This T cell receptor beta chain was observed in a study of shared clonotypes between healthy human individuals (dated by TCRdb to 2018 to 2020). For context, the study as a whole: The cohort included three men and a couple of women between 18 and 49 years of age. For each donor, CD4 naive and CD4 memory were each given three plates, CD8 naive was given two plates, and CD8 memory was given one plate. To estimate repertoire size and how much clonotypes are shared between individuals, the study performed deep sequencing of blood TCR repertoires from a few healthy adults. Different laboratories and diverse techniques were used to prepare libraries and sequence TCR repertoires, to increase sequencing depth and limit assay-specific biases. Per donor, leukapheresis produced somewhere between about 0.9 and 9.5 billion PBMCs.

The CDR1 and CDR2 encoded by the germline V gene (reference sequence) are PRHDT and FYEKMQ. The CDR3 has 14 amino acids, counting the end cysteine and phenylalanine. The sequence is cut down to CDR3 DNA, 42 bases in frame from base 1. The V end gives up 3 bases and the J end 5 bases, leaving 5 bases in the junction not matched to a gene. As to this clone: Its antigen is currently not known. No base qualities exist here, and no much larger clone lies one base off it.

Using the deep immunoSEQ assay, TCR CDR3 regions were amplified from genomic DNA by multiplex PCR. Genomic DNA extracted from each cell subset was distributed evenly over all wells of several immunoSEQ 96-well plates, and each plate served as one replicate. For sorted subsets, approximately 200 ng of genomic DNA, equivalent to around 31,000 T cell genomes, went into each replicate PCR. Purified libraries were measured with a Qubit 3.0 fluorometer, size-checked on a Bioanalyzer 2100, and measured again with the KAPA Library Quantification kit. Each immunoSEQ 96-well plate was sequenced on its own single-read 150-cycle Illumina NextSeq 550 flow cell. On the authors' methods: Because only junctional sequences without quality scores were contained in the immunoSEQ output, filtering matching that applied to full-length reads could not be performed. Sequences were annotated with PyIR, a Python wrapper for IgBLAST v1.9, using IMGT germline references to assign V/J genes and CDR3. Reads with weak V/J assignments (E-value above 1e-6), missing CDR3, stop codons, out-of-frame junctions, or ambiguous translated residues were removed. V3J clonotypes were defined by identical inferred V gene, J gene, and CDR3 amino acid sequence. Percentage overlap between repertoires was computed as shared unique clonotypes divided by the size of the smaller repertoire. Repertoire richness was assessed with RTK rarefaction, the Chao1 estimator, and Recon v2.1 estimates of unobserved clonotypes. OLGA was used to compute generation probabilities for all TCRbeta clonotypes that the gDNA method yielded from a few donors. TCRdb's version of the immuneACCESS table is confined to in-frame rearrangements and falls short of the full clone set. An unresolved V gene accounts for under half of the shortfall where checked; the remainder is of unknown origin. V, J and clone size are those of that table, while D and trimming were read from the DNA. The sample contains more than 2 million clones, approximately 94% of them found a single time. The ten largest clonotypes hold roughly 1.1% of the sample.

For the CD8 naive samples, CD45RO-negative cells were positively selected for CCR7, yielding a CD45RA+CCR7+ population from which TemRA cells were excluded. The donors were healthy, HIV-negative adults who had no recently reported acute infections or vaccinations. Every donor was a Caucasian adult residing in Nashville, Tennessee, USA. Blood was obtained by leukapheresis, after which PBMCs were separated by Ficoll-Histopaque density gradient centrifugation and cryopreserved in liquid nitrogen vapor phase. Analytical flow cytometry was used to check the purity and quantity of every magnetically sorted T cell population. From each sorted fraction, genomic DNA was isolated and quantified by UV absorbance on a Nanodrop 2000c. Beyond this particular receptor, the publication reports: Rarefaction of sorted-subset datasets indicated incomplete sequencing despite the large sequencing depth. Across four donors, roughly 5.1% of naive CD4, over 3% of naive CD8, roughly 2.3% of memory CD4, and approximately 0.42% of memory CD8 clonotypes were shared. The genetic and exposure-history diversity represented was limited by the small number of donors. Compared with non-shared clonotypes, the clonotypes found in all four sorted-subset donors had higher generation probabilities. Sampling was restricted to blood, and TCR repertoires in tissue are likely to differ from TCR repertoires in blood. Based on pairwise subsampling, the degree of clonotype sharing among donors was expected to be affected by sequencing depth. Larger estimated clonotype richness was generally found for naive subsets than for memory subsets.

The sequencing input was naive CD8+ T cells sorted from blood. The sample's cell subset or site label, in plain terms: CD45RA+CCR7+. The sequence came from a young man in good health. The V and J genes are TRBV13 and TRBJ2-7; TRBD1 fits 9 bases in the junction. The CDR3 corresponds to CASSLYGTGNEQYF. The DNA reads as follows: TGTGCCAGCAGCTTGTACGGGACAGGGAACGAGCAGTACTTC.